These 32 T cell receptor beta chains came from one sample sequenced in a study of T cell changes during pregnancy in multiple sclerosis. Libraries were prepared by immunoSEQ multiplex PCR; TCRdb keeps only in-frame clonotypes and omits some of them. The sample yields 50,000 or so clones, approximately 92% seen once. Sequenced here: CD4+ T cells from peripheral blood mononuclear cells, sampled in the third trimester of pregnancy. These receptors were obtained from a female donor with multiple sclerosis, enrolled in a pregnancy study.

V usage is TRBV7-3 and J usage is TRBJ1-6, with D perhaps matching TRBD1 (5 bases). Trimming removed 5 bases from V and 2 bases from J, with 13 bases in between. This CDR3 is built from 16 residues. The germline CDR1 and CDR2 sequences are SGHTA and FQGTGA. CDR3 bases: TGTGCCAGCAGCCTCCAGGGAGGTGCCTATAATTCACCCCTCCACTTT. Translation: CASSLQGGAYNSPLHF. The full variable domain, completed using reference TRBV7-3 and TRBJ1-6, is GAGVSQTPSNKVTEKGKYVELRCDPISGHTALYWYRQSLGQGPEFLIYFQGTGAADDSGLPNDRFFAVRPEGSVSTLKIQRTERGDSAVYLCASSLQGGAYNSPLHFGNGTRLTVT.

The chain links TRBV18 to TRBJ1-6; 10 bases agree with TRBD1. J was trimmed by 6 bases and V by 6 bases; bases with no gene match: 5. CDR1 KGHSH and CDR2 LQKENI come from the germline V gene. The CDR3 covers 15 residues. DNA of the CDR3: TGTGCCAGCTCGGGTCGGACAGGGGGTAATTCACCCCTCCACTTT. It yields the protein CASSGRTGGNSPLHF.

The gene calls are TRBV5-4 and TRBJ1-1; tentatively, D is TRBD1 (5 bases). This CDR3 is 14 amino acids long. Germline CDR1 reads SGHNT; CDR2 reads YYREEE (reference sequence). Deletions cut 6 bases from V and 1 base from J, with 13 bases between. The CDR3 loop reads CASTQGATNTEAFF. The CDR3 coding sequence is TGTGCCAGCACCCAAGGGGCTACGAACACTGAAGCTTTCTTT.

This chain links TRBV9 with TRBJ2-5; D is possibly TRBD2 (5 bases). Trimming left V 4 bases short and J 4 bases short, with 8 bases between. This CDR3 is built from 12 residues. Germline CDR1 reads SGDLS; CDR2 reads YYNGEE. CDR3 protein: CASSLAGETQYF. CDR3 bases: TGTGCCAGCAGCCTAGCAGGAGAGACCCAGTACTTC.

The J gene is TRBJ1-1, the V gene TRBV30; D gene uncertain. Germline V gene sequence: CDR1 GTSNPN, CDR2 SVGIG (reference sequence). Trimming took 2 bases from V and 1 from J, leaving 8 bases between them. The CDR3 runs to 13 residues. CDR3: CAWSKTSNTEAFF. CDR3 nucleotide sequence: TGTGCCTGGAGTAAGACTTCGAACACTGAAGCTTTCTTT.

This clone was seen only once. CDR3 DNA: TGTGCCAGTTCCCGTAGCGCGCCCGGAAGGACAACTAATGAAAAACTGTTTTTT. It is translated as CASSRSAPGRTTNEKLFF. The rearrangement links TRBV19 to TRBJ1-4; no clear D. This CDR3 contains 18 residues. Trimming left V 8 bases short and J 0 bases short, with 22 bases between. Looked up from germline, CDR1 is LNHDA and CDR2 is SQIVND (reference sequence).

This clone was counted a few times. The CDR3 sequence is CASSLDTYTEAFF. The CDR3 nucleotides read TGTGCCAGCAGCCTTGACACTTACACTGAAGCTTTCTTT. The chain recombines TRBV5-5 with TRBJ1-1; D unresolved. Deletions cut 4 bases from V and 3 bases from J, with 10 bases between. Per germline, CDR1 SGHKS and CDR2 YYEKEE (reference sequence). The CDR3 sequence is 13 residues long.

The chain links TRBV4-1 to TRBJ1-3; D is unclear. Germline values: CDR1 MGHRA, CDR2 YSYEKL. This CDR3 is built from 18 residues. Trimming cost V 3 bases and J 0 bases, with 18 bases left between them. CDR3 bases: TGCGCCAGCAGCCAGTCAGAGGTGAGGGTCTTCTCTGGAAACACCATATATTTT. Protein sequence: CASSQSEVRVFSGNTIYF.

The chain links TRBV4-2 to TRBJ1-6, with 8 nucleotides matching TRBD1. Trimming removed 0 bases from V and 7 bases from J; junction bases left unmatched: 11. The CDR3 sequence is 18 residues long. Germline V gene lookup returns CDR1 LGHNA and CDR2 YNFKEQ. The CDR3 DNA is TGTGCCAGCAGCCAAGATGTGGCAGGGGGCGCGGGAAATTCACCCCTCCACTTT. Its translation is CASSQDVAGGAGNSPLHF.

V and J are TRBV25-1 and TRBJ2-3; tentative D call: TRBD2 (5 bases). This CDR3 is 14 amino acids long. Germline CDR1 is MGHDK and CDR2 is SYGVNS. V was trimmed by 0 bases and J by 6 bases, leaving 10 bases between them. The CDR3, as DNA: TGTGCCAGCAGTGAATATCGGGGAGTGGATACGCAGTATTTT. It yields the protein CASSEYRGVDTQYF.

V gene TRBV5-1 combines with J gene TRBJ1-5; D perhaps matches TRBD1 (6 bases). This CDR3 has 14 amino acids. The germline V and J ends were trimmed by 0 bases and 6 bases, with 10 bases remaining between them. Germline V gives CDR1 SGHRS, CDR2 YFSETQ. The DNA of the CDR3 is TGCGCCAGCAGCTTGGGCAGGGGCGGTCAGCCCCAGCATTTT. This translates into CASSLGRGGQPQHF.

The genes are TRBV7-9 and TRBJ2-1; 11 nucleotides align to TRBD1. J gave up 9 bases and V 5 bases, and 6 bases lay outside the gene matches. The CDR3 length is 14 residues. From germline, CDR1 is SEHNR and CDR2 FQNEAQ (reference sequence). The CDR3 protein is CASSTGQGASEQFF. CDR3 nucleotide sequence: TGTGCCAGCAGCACAGGACAGGGGGCAAGTGAGCAGTTCTTC.

This clone was detected only a few times. V and J are TRBV18 and TRBJ2-6, with 8 bases fitting TRBD1. Germline CDR1 reads KGHSH; CDR2 reads LQKENI. Trimming cost V 0 bases and J 0 bases; bases outside gene matches: 4. The CDR3 consists of 18 residues. CDR3 nucleotide sequence: TGTGCCAGCTCACCACCCGGACAGGGAGGCTCTGGGGCCAACGTCCTGACTTTC. It translates to CASSPPGQGGSGANVLTF.

The genes are TRBV27 and TRBJ2-2, with D unresolved. Germline V gives CDR1 MNHEY, CDR2 SMNVEV (reference sequence). The CDR3 spans 12 residues. Between the trimmed V and J ends, which lost 5 bases and 6 bases, there was a span of 7 bases. The CDR3 loop reads CASSVLSGELFF. The CDR3 DNA reads as TGTGCCAGCAGTGTTCTATCCGGGGAGCTGTTTTTT.

V usage is TRBV14 and J usage is TRBJ2-3, with D perhaps TRBD2 (7 bases). This CDR3 region has 16 residues. Germline V gene data show CDR1 as SGHDN and CDR2 as FVKESK. V lost 2 bases and J 1 base, leaving 13 bases between the germline ends. The CDR3 spells CASSQWQGRGTDTQYF. Here the CDR3 DNA reads TGTGCCAGCAGCCAATGGCAGGGGAGGGGCACAGATACGCAGTATTTT.

This clone was counted between two and nine times. The chain uses TRBV18 and TRBJ1-1; D call uncertain. The V gene lost 2 bases and the J gene lost 4 bases, with 11 bases spanning the gap. Germline CDR1 KGHSH, CDR2 LQKENI. The CDR3 is made up of 14 amino acids. CDR3 DNA: TGTGCCAGCTCACCAGCGATGGGGAGCACTGAAGCTTTCTTT. This sequence encodes CASSPAMGSTEAFF. Filled out from reference TRBV18 and TRBJ1-1, the complete variable domain reads NAGVMQNPRHLVRRRGQEARLRCSPMKGHSHVYWYRQLPEEGLKFMVYLQKENIIDESGMPKERFSAEFPKEGPSILRIQQVVRGDSAAYFCASSPAMGSTEAFFGQGTRLTVV.

This chain joins TRBV23-1 and TRBJ2-3, with D perhaps TRBD1 (5 bases). TRBV23-1 is an ORF; its function is uncertain. V lost 11 bases and J lost 1, with 7 bases in between. This CDR3 spans 11 amino acids. CDR3 amino acids: CAEGGTDTQYF. The CDR3 nucleotides are TGCGCCGAAGGGGGCACAGATACGCAGTATTTT.

This sequence joins TRBV11-3 and TRBJ1-1, with TRBD1 matching over 8 bases. The CDR3 contains 12 residues. From germline, CDR1 is SGHNT and CDR2 YENEEA. Trimming cost V 5 bases and J 7 bases; bases outside gene matches: 3. CDR3 nucleotide sequence: TGTGCCAGCAGCCAAGGACAGGGTGAAGCTTTCTTT. Amino acid sequence: CASSQGQGEAFF.

A remark on this clone: A read error may produce the germline difference seen at one junction end. The chain is built from TRBV10-3 and TRBJ1-2; D is unclear. Germline-derived CDR1 and CDR2 are ENHRY and SYGVKD. The CDR3 consists of 15 residues. DNA of the CDR3: TGTGCCATCAGCGAGTTGAGTCGTTATAACTATGGCTACACCTTC. As protein: CAISELSRYNYGYTF.

The genes are TRBV29-1 and TRBJ2-1; 7 bases agree with TRBD2. V shed 3 bases, J shed 2 bases, and the junction held 7 bases outside the gene matches. Germline values: CDR1 SQVTM, CDR2 ANQGSEA. CDR3 size: 15 residues. The CDR3: CSVEGGVGAYNEQFF. The CDR3 DNA reads as TGCAGCGTTGAGGGGGGGGTGGGGGCCTACAATGAGCAGTTCTTC.

This chain uses TRBV6-6 with TRBJ2-3, with D tentatively TRBD2 (6 bases). The V and J ends lost 2 bases and 4 bases respectively, with 10 bases between them. CDR1 is MNHNY and CDR2 is SVGAGI in the germline V gene (reference sequence). The CDR3 is 14 amino acids. The CDR3 DNA sequence: TGTGCCAGCAGTTACGCGGGATCATCAGATACGCAGTATTTT. This gives the protein CASSYAGSSDTQYF.

CDR3 sequence (DNA): TGTGCCAGCTCACCACAGGGCGGGGGATCGCGGAGCACCGGGGAGCTGTTTTTT. Translating gives CASSPQGGGSRSTGELFF. The chain employs TRBV18 and TRBJ2-2, with 7 bases that match TRBD2. CDR1 and CDR2 (germline): KGHSH, LQKENI. The CDR3 is 18 amino acids. V lost 1 base, J lost 4 bases, and 12 bases stayed unmatched. Looking up the rest from reference TRBV18 and TRBJ2-2 gives the full variable domain: NAGVMQNPRHLVRRRGQEARLRCSPMKGHSHVYWYRQLPEEGLKFMVYLQKENIIDESGMPKERFSAEFPKEGPSILRIQQVVRGDSAAYFCASSPQGGGSRSTGELFFGEGSRLTVL.

V and J are TRBV6-5 and TRBJ2-7, with TRBD2 matching 8 bases. The CDR3 loop spans 14 amino acids. The trim removed 0 bases at V and 4 bases at J, leaving 2 bases unmatched. Germline V gene data show CDR1 as MNHEY and CDR2 as SVGAGI. In nucleotides, the CDR3 is TGTGCCAGCAGTTACTCTAGCGGGGAGTACGAGCAGTACTTC. Translated: CASSYSSGEYEQYF.

This clone has just one count. This sequence joins TRBV5-6 and TRBJ1-4; TRBD1 is a possible D gene (6 bases). The germline gives CDR1 SGHDT, CDR2 YYEEEE. The CDR3 has 17 amino acids. V lost 3 bases and J 10 bases, leaving 25 bases between the germline ends. CDR3 protein: CASSWGGRQESGRKLFF. As DNA, the CDR3 is TGTGCCAGCAGCTGGGGCGGGAGACAGGAGTCAGGCAGAAAACTGTTTTTT.

V and J are TRBV6-6 and TRBJ1-2, with D uncertain. V lost 4 bases to trimming and J lost 6 bases, with 9 bases between them. The CDR3 runs 12 residues. In germline, CDR1 is MNHNY, CDR2 SVGAGI (reference sequence). The CDR3 region is CASSFEGHGYTF. The CDR3 DNA sequence: TGTGCCAGCAGTTTTGAGGGCCATGGCTACACCTTC.

The J gene is TRBJ1-2, the V gene TRBV6-1; a possible D gene is TRBD1 (6 bases). Per the germline V gene, CDR1 is MNHNS and CDR2 is SASEGT. The CDR3 consists of 14 residues. Trimming took 9 bases from V and 4 from J, leaving 18 bases between them. The CDR3 reads CASKDSVNVYGYTF. CDR3 DNA: TGTGCCAGTAAGGACAGCGTAAACGTCTATGGCTACACCTTC.

The V gene is TRBV30, the J gene TRBJ1-2, with D tentatively TRBD1 (5 bases). Germline V gene lookup returns CDR1 GTSNPN and CDR2 SVGIG (reference sequence). CDR3 length equals 15 residues. The ends were cut back, 2 bases at V and 8 bases at J, with 21 bases in the middle. The CDR3 here is CAWSPILGREGGYTF. In DNA, the CDR3 is TGTGCCTGGAGTCCAATTTTAGGCAGGGAGGGCGGCTACACCTTC.

J is TRBJ2-2 and V is TRBV5-4; 12 bases line up with TRBD1. The CDR3 sequence is 17 residues long. The J segment lost 5 bases and the V segment lost 3 bases, leaving 8 bases of the junction unmatched. The germline V gene encodes CDR1 SGHNT and CDR2 YYREEE (reference sequence). The DNA for the CDR3 is TGTGCCAGCAGCTCAGAGGGACAGGGGGCTAGGACCGGGGAGCTGTTTTTT. This encodes CASSSEGQGARTGELFF. The full variable domain, rest sourced from reference TRBV5-4 and TRBJ2-2, is ETGVTQSPTHLIKTRGQQVTLRCSSQSGHNTVSWYQQALGQGPQFIFQYYREEENGRGNFPPRFSGLQFPNYSSELNVNALELDDSALYLCASSSEGQGARTGELFFGEGSRLTVL.

In its sample, this clone was seen once. The chain has TRBV7-2 and TRBJ2-7; D gene unclear. There are 13 residues in the CDR3. V lost 5 bases and J lost 7, with 15 bases in between. CDR1 and CDR2 from the germline V gene are SGHTA and FQGNSA. The CDR3 protein is CASSALRPGEQYF. Here the CDR3 DNA reads TGTGCCAGCAGCGCCCTCCGCCCCGGGGAGCAGTACTTC.

The chain links TRBV27 to TRBJ1-6, with D possibly being TRBD1 (6 bases). This CDR3 comprises 17 residues. V shed 7 bases and J shed 3 bases, with 19 bases lying between them. From germline, CDR1 is MNHEY and CDR2 SMNVEV (reference sequence). The DNA for the CDR3 is TGTGCCAGCATTGACACAGGGACCGGTGGCTATAATTCACCCCTCCACTTT. It specifies CASIDTGTGGYNSPLHF.

DNA for the CDR3: TGTGCCAGCAGCCATCGAGGCTATGGCTACACCTTC. Translating it yields CASSHRGYGYTF. This chain links TRBV7-2 with TRBJ1-2; D remains unclear. Trimming took 5 bases from V and 4 from J, leaving 8 bases between them. This CDR3 comprises 12 residues. CDR1 and CDR2 from the germline V gene are SGHTA and FQGNSA.

The chain employs TRBV21-1 and TRBJ1-5; the table's D call, TRBD1, has no DNA check behind it. TRBV21-1 is an annotated pseudogene. CDR3 length: 15 amino acids. The CDR3 protein is CASSNGTGDNQPQHF. Written as DNA, the CDR3 is TGTGCCAGCAGCAACGGGACAGGAGACAATCAGCCCCAGCATTTT.